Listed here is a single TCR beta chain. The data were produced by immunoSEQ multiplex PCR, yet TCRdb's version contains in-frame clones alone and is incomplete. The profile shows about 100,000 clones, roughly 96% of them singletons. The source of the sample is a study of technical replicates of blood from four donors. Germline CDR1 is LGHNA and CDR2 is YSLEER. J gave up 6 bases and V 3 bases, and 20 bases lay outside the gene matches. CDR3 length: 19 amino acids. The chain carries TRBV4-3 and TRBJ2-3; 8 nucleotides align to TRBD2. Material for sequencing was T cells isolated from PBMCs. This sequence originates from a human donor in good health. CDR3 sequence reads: CASSHDTSSTSGAGDTQYF. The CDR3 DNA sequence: TGCGCCAGCAGCCACGATACATCATCAACTAGCGGAGCAGGGGATACGCAGTATTTT.